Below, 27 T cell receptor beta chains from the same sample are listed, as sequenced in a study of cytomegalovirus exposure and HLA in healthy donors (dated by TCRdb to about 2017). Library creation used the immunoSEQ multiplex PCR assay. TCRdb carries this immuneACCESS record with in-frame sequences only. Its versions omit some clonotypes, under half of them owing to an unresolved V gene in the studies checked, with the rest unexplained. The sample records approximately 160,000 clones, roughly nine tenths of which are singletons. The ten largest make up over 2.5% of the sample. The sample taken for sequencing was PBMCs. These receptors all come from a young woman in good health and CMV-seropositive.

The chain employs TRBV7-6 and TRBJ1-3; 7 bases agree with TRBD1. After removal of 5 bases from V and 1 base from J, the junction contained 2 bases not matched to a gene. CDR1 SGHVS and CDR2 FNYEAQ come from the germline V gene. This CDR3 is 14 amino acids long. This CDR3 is CASSQGDSGNTIYF. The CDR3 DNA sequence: TGTGCCAGCAGCCAGGGGGATTCTGGAAACACCATATATTTT.

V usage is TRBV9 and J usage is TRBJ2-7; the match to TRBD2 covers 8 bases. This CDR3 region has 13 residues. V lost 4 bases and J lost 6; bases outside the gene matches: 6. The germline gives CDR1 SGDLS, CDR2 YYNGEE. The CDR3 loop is CASSPSGSGEQYF. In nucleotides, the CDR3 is TGTGCCAGCAGCCCGAGCGGGAGCGGCGAGCAGTACTTC.

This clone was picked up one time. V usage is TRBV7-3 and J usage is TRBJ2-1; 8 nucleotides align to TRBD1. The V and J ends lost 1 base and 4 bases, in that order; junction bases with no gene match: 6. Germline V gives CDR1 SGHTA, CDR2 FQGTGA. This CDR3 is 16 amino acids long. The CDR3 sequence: CASSLSSRGLYNEQFF. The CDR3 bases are TGTGCCAGCAGCTTAAGCTCCAGGGGGCTATACAATGAGCAGTTCTTC.

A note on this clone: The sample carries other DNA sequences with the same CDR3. Here the CDR3 DNA reads TGTGCCAGCAGTTCCAGCGGGACAGGGGGCTACGAGCAGTACTTC. Protein: CASSSSGTGGYEQYF. The chain is built from TRBV28 and TRBJ2-7; 11 bases match TRBD1. V lost 4 bases, J lost 3 bases, and 5 bases stayed unmatched. The CDR3 has 15 amino acids. CDR1 and CDR2 (germline): MDHEN, SYDVKM. Together with reference TRBV28 and TRBJ2-7, the CDR3 gives the full variable domain: DVKVTQSSRYLVKRTGEKVFLECVQDMDHENMFWYRQDPGLGLRLIYFSYDVKMKEKGDIPEGYSVSREKKERFSLILESASTNQTSMYLCASSSSGTGGYEQYFGPGTRLTVT.

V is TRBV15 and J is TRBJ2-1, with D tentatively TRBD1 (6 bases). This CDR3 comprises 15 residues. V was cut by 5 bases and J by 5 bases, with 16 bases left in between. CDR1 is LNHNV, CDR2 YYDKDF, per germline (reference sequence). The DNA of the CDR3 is TGTGCCACCAGCGGAACCCGGGACACACACAATGAGCAGTTCTTC. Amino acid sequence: CATSGTRDTHNEQFF. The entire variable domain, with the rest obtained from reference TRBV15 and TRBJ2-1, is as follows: DAMVIQNPRYQVTQFGKPVTLSCSQTLNHNVMYWYQQKSSQAPKLLFHYYDKDFNNEADTPDNFQSRRPNTSFCFLDIRSPGLGDTAMYLCATSGTRDTHNEQFFGPGTRLTVL.

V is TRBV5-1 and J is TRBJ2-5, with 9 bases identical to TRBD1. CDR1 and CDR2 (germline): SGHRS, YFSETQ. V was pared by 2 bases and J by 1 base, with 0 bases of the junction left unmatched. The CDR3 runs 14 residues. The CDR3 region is CASSLQGAQETQYF. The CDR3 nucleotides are TGCGCCAGCAGCTTACAGGGGGCCCAAGAGACCCAGTACTTC.

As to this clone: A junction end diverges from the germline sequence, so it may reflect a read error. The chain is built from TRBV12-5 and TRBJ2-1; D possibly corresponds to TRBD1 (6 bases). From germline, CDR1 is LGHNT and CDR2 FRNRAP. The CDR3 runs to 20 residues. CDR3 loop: CASGSPPPGHLNQSYNGQFF. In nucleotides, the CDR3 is TGTGCTAGTGGTTCGCCTCCCCCGGGACACCTGAACCAGTCCTACAATGGGCAGTTCTTC.

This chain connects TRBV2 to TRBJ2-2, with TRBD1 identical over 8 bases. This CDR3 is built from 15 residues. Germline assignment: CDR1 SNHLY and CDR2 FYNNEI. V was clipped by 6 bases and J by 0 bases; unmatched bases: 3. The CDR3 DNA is TGTGCCAGCAGGGAGGACAGGGCGAACACCGGGGAGCTGTTTTTT. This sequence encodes CASREDRANTGELFF.

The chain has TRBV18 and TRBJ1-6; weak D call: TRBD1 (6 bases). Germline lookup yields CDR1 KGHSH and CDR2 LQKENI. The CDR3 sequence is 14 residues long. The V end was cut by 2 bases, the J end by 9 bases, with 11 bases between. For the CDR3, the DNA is TGTGCCAGCTCACCAGACAGGATCGGTTCACCCCTCCACTTT. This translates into CASSPDRIGSPLHF.

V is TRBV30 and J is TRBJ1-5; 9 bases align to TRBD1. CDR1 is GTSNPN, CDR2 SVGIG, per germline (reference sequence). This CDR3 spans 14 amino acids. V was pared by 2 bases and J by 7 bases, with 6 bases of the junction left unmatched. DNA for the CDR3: TGTGCCTGGAGTATGGGACAGGGAGGCCAGCCCCAGCATTTT. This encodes CAWSMGQGGQPQHF.

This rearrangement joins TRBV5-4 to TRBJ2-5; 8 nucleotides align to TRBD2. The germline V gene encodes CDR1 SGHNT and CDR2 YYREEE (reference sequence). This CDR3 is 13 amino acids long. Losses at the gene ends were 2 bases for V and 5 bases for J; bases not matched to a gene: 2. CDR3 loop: CASSFRGGETQYF. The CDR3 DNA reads TGTGCCAGCAGCTTCCGGGGGGGGGAGACCCAGTACTTC. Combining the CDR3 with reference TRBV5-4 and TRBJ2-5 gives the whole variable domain ETGVTQSPTHLIKTRGQQVTLRCSSQSGHNTVSWYQQALGQGPQFIFQYYREEENGRGNFPPRFSGLQFPNYSSELNVNALELDDSALYLCASSFRGGETQYFGPGTRLLVL.

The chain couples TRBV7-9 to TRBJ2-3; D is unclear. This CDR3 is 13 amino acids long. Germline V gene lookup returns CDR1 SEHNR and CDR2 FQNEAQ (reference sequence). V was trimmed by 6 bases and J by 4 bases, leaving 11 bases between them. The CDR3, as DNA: TGTGCCAGCAGAAGAGGTGCCGCAGATACGCAGTATTTT. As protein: CASRRGAADTQYF.

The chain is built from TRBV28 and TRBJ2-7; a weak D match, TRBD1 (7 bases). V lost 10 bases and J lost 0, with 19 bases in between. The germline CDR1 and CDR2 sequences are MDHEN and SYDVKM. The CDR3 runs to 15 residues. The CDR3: CATTEGTVSSYEQYF. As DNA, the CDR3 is TGTGCCACCACGGAGGGGACAGTGAGCTCCTACGAGCAGTACTTC.

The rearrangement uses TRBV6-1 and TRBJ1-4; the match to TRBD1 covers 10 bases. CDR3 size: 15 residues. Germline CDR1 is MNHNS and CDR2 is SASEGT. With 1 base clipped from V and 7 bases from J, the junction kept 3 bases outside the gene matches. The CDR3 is CASSEVGTGVEKLFF. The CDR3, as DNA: TGTGCCAGCAGTGAAGTAGGGACAGGGGTTGAAAAACTGTTTTTT.

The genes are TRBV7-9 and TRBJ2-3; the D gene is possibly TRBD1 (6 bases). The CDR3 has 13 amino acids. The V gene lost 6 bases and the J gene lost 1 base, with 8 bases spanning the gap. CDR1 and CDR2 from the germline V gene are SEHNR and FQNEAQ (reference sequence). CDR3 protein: CASRRTGTDTQYF. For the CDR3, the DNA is TGTGCCAGCAGAAGGACAGGCACAGATACGCAGTATTTT. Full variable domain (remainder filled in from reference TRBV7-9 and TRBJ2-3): DTGVSQNPRHKITKRGQNVTFRCDPISEHNRLYWYRQTLGQGPEFLTYFQNEAQLEKSRLLSDRFSAERPKGSFSTLEIQRTEQGDSAMYLCASRRTGTDTQYFGPGTRLTVL.

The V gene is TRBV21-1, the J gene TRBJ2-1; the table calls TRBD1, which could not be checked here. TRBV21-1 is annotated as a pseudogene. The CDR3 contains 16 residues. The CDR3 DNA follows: TGTGCCAGCAGCAAAAGGACAGGGGTGGACTACAATGAGCAGTTCTTC. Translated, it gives CASSKRTGVDYNEQFF.

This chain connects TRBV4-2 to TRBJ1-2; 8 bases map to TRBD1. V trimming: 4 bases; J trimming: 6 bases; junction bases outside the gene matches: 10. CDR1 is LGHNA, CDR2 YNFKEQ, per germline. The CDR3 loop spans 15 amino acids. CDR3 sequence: CASSPDRGARDGYTF. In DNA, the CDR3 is TGTGCCAGCAGCCCCGACAGGGGCGCAAGAGATGGCTACACCTTC.

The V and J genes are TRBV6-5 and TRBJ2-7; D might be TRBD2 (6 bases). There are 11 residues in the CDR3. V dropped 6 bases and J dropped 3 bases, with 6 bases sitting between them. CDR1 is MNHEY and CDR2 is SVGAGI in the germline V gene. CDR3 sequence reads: CASSGGYEQYF. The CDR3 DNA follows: TGTGCCAGCAGCGGGGGCTACGAGCAGTACTTC.

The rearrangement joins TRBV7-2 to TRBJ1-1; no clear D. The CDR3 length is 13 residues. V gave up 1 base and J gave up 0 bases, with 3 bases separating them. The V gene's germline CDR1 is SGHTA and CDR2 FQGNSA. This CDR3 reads CASSLDMNTEAFF. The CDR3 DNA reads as TGTGCCAGCAGCTTAGATATGAACACTGAAGCTTTCTTT.

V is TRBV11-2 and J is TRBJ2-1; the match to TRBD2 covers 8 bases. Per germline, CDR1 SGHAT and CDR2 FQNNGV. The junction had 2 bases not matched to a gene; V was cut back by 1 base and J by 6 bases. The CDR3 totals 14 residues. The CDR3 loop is CASSLAGGPNEQFF. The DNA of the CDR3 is TGTGCCAGCAGCTTAGCGGGGGGGCCCAATGAGCAGTTCTTC.

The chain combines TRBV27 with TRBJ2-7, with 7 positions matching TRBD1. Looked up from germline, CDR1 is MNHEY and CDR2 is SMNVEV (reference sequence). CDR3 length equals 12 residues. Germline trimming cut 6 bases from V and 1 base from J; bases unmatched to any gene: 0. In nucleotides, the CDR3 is TGTGCCAGCAGACAGGGGTCCTACGAGCAGTACTTC. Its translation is CASRQGSYEQYF.

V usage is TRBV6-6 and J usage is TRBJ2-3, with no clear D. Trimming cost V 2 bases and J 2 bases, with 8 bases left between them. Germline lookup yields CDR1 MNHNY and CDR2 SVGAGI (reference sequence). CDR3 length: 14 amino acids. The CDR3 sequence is CASSYRGITDTQYF. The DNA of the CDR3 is TGTGCCAGCAGTTACCGTGGCATCACAGATACGCAGTATTTT.

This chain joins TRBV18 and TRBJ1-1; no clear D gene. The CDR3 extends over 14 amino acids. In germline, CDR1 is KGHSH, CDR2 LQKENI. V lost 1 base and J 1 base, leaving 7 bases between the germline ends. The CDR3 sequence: CASSPRLTNTEAFF. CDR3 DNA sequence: TGTGCCAGCTCACCACGACTGACGAACACTGAAGCTTTCTTT.

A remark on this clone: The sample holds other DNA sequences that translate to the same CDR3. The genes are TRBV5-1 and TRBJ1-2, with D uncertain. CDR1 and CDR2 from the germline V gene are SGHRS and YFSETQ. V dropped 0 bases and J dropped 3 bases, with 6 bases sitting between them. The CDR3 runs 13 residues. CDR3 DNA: TGCGCCAGCAGCTTGGGCGGGGACTATGGCTACACCTTC. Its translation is CASSLGGDYGYTF.

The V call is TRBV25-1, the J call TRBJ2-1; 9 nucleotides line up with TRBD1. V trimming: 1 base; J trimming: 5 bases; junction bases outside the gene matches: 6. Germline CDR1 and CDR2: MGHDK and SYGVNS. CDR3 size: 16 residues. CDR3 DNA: TGTGCCAGCAGTGAATTGGGACAGGGTAGGCACAATGAGCAGTTCTTC. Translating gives CASSELGQGRHNEQFF. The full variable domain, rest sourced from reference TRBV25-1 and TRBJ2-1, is EADIYQTPRYLVIGTGKKITLECSQTMGHDKMYWYQQDPGMELHLIHYSYGVNSTEKGDLSSESTVSRIRTEHFPLTLESARPSHTSQYLCASSELGQGRHNEQFFGPGTRLTVL.

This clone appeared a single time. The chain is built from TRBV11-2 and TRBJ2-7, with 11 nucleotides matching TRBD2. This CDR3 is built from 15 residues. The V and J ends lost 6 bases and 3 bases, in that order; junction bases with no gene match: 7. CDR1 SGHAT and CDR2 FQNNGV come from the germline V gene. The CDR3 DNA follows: TGTGCCAGCAGTTTCAGGACTAGCGGGCACTACGAGCAGTACTTC. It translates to CASSFRTSGHYEQYF.

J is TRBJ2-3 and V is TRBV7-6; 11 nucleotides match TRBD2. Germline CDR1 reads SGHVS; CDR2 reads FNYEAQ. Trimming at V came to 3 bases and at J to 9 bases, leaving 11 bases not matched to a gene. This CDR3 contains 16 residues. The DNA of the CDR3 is TGTGCCAGCAGCTTTGTAAAGACTAGCGGGGTCGCCACGCAGTATTTT. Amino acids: CASSFVKTSGVATQYF.